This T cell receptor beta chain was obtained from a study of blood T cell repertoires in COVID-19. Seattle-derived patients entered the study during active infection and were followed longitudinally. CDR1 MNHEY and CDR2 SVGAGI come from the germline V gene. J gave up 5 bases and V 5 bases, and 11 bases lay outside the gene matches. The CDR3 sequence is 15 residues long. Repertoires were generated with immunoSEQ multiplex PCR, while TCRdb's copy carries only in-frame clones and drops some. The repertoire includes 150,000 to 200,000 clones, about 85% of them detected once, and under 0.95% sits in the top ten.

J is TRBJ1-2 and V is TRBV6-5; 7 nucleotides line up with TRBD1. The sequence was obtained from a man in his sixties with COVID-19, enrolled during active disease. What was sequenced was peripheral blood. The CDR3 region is CASSQRDRGIYGYTF. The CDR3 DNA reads TGTGCCAGCAGTCAACGGGACAGAGGGATTTATGGCTACACCTTC.